This T cell receptor beta chain originates from a study of T-cell memory formation after mild COVID-19 (dated by TCRdb to 2020 to 2022). Looking at the study overall: TCR sequence clusters from the two donors were found to be largely donor specific. The cohort was made up of two young adult volunteers, one female and one male, who were previously healthy. T-cell clones expanding and contracting after mild COVID-19 in a couple of donors were tracked by longitudinal TCRalpha and TCRbeta repertoire sequencing. What the authors observed across the whole study: Only a couple of mild cases were covered in the study, and larger cohorts including severe cases with pre-infection samples were considered necessary. Clones contracting from day 15 to 85 had balanced CD4/CD8 phenotypes, while a second wave expanding from day 15 to 37 was biased towards CD4+. The second-wave clones that peaked on day 37 were not confirmed to be SARS-CoV-2 specific. Some responding clones were detected in pre-infection memory, which suggested that pre-existing cross-reactive memory T cells had joined the SARS-CoV-2 response. Contracting CD4+ clones were found mainly in CM and EM memory subsets, while CD8+ clones were enriched in EMRA.

Sequencing instrument: Illumina NovaSeq 6000. TCRalpha and TCRbeta cDNA libraries were constructed by 5'RACE with constant-segment primers, with sample barcodes and unique molecular identifiers being introduced. Trizol reagent was used to extract RNA from every sample. Amplification of the libraries took two PCR steps, and the second step added a second sample barcode plus Illumina TruSeq adapters. Sequencing of the libraries was done on an Illumina NovaSeq, producing 2 x 150 bp paired-end reads. The authors' analysis ran thus. Reads were demultiplexed and collapsed into UMI-guided consensus sequences with migec v1.2.7. Using mixcr v2.1.11, the UMI consensuses were aligned to TRA and TRB V and J templates and assembled into clonotypes. Clonotypes were classified as expanded or contracted when called significant by both edgeR and NoisET, with noise models trained on biological replicates. For edgeR calls, the cutoffs were a false discovery rate-adjusted p below 0.01 and a log2 fold-change threshold of 1. As an exploratory analysis of dynamics, PCA with hierarchical clustering was applied to max-normalized trajectories of the 1000 most abundant clonotypes. Separately sequenced CD4+ and CD8+ repertoires were used to assign a CD4 or CD8 phenotype to each responding clone. The raw public reads went through TCRdb reprocessing: fastp at Q25, MiXCR clone calling, in-frame beta chains kept. Identical CDR3 proteins give one entry, which carries the most common genes and DNA. These V and J calls derive from TCRdb rather than the authors' analysis. The sample profile shows approximately 150,000 distinct CDR3 sequences; under 7% of them were found once. Clones ranked in the top ten supply approximately 2.2% of the sample.

The germline V gene (reference sequence) supplies CDR1 LNHNV and CDR2 YYDKDF. There are 13 amino acids in the CDR3, from cysteine to phenylalanine inclusive. Only CDR3 DNA is held: 39 bases, read in frame from base 1. After removal of 9 bases from V and 8 bases from J, the junction retains 9 bases not matched to a gene. Worth noting for this clonotype: The antigen it binds to is not known. Qualities for individual bases were not recorded, and no much larger clone is one base off.

Ficoll-Paque density gradient centrifugation was used to isolate PBMCs. This TCR was recovered from an adult woman who had mild COVID-19 (a few samples of this study predate the infection). The sample titles of this study are shuffled in the database, so cell type and time point are left out; the donor was told from shared clones. The chain is made from TRBV15 and TRBJ2-1; TRBD2 agrees with 8 junctional bases. The specimen was PBMCs or a T cell subset sorted from them (not recorded which). The CDR3 amino acid sequence is: CATQSGGRDEQFF. The DNA reads as follows: TGTGCCACGCAAAGCGGGGGACGGGATGAGCAGTTCTTC.